This record concerns one T cell receptor beta chain sequence. This entry belongs to a study of OX40 agonist ivuxolimab in advanced cancers. For the study at large: The eligibility criteria allowed prior anti-PD-1, anti-PD-L1 or anti-CTLA-4 therapy, and 30% to 40% had some.

Systemic immunosuppression or a history of autoimmune disease excluded patients. CDR3 size: 14 residues. The J segment lost 11 bases and the V segment lost 4 bases, leaving 9 bases of the junction unmatched. The germline V gene encodes CDR1 SNHLY and CDR2 FYNNEI. The assay was immunoSEQ multiplex PCR, and TCRdb's table has in-frame clones only and misses some. The sample holds about 98,000 clones; roughly 85% are singletons and the top ten take approximately 0.5%. The source material was CD4+ or CD8+ T cells sorted from blood, sampled in a trial of the OX40 agonist ivuxolimab. This receptor was taken from an adult with an advanced solid tumor such as melanoma, head and neck, liver or kidney cancer. This sequence joins TRBV2 and TRBJ1-1, with 11 bases fitting TRBD1. The CDR3 spells CASSGGQGAFVAFF. The CDR3 nucleotides read TGTGCCAGCAGTGGAGGACAGGGGGCGTTTGTGGCTTTCTTT. Based on the CDR3 plus reference TRBV2 and TRBJ1-1, the full variable domain is EPEVTQTPSHQVTQMGQEVILRCVPISNHLYFYWYRQILGQKVEFLVSFYNNEISEKSEIFDDQFSVERPDGSNFTLKIRSTKLEDSAMYFCASSGGQGAFVAFFGQGTRLTVV.